The entry below describes one T cell receptor (beta chain). The target antigen is unknown. Using immunoSEQ multiplex PCR, the repertoire was profiled, and TCRdb retains in-frame clones only, with some absent. The sample includes under 40,000 clones, about three quarters of them seen just once. Unmatched junction bases numbered 4, after V lost 4 bases and J lost 2 bases. This CDR3 contains 16 residues. Germline loops: CDR1 SGHNT, CDR2 YYREEE (reference sequence). These data are taken from a study of vaccination effects on CD4 cells after COVID-19. The overall study: Post-vaccine sampling occurred a median 72 days after the second dose. Study-wide results and caveats: Long after vaccination, the clones induced by infection and by vaccine shrank markedly in size.

Cells that had been cultured for roughly ten days were the source of isolated CD4+ T cells. The person's infection with SARS-CoV-2, confirmed by PCR, took place between March and December 2020. Either the mRNA-1273 or the BNT162b2 vaccine was given to participants as two doses. Each culture had half its medium swapped for IL-2 medium on days 3 and 7. This sample comprised CD4+ T cells from PBMCs cultured without peptide, obtained after COVID-19 vaccination. This rearrangement joins TRBV5-4 to TRBJ2-3; TRBD2 agrees at 13 bases. The receptor's source is a human donor who had a prior SARS-CoV-2 infection. CDR3 amino acids: CASSGGLAGLTDTQYF. DNA of the CDR3: TGTGCCAGCAGCGGGGGACTAGCGGGACTCACAGATACGCAGTATTTT. Combining the CDR3 with reference TRBV5-4 and TRBJ2-3 gives the whole variable domain ETGVTQSPTHLIKTRGQQVTLRCSSQSGHNTVSWYQQALGQGPQFIFQYYREEENGRGNFPPRFSGLQFPNYSSELNVNALELDDSALYLCASSGGLAGLTDTQYFGPGTRLTVL.